Listed below are T cell receptor beta chains from one sample, sequenced in a study of blood T cell repertoires in COVID-19. Sequencing was performed with immunoSEQ multiplex PCR; in TCRdb, only in-frame clones are kept and a portion is missing. Among over 100,000 clones listed, about 91% were seen once. Sequencing was done on a sample of peripheral blood. The receptors here all came from a man between 50 and 59 years old with acute or convalescent COVID-19. Each CDR3 is given with its conserved first and last residue. The D gene is left open where the match is weak. The size entry is marked missing in some rows and otherwise reads once, few, many or a size class.

>TRBV5-8|.|TRBD1|TRBJ1-1
CASSGSPDRGPVTEAFF
TGTGCCAGCAGCGGAAGTCCTGATAGGGGGCCGGTCACTGAAGCTTTCTTT
>TRBV7-8|.|.|TRBJ2-5
CASSRPGETQYF
TGTGCCAGCAGCCGACCAGGAGAGACCCAGTACTTC
>TRBV19|.|.|TRBJ2-6
CASSIVPSSGANVLTF
TGTGCCAGTAGTATTGTTCCGAGCTCTGGGGCCAACGTCCTGACTTTC
>TRBV4-1|.|.|TRBJ1-2
CASSQDGAGTGRGGYTF
TGCGCCAGCAGCCAAGATGGGGCGGGCACCGGGAGGGGTGGCTACACCTTC
>TRBV19|.|TRBD2|TRBJ2-1
CASMLAGGDEQFF
TGTGCCAGTATGCTAGCGGGAGGCGATGAGCAGTTCTTC
>TRBV19|.|TRBD2|TRBJ2-1
CASSSRTRGTGGRLGEQFF
TGTGCCAGTAGTTCCCGGACACGGGGAACGGGCGGGAGGCTTGGTGAGCAGTTCTTC
>TRBV4-2|.|TRBD1|TRBJ1-4
CASSQLTGSGEKLFF
TGTGCCAGCAGCCAACTGACAGGGTCGGGGGAAAAACTGTTTTTT
>TRBV7-2|.|.|TRBJ1-5
CASSPQYSNQPQHF
TGTGCCAGCAGCCCCCAGTACAGCAATCAGCCCCAGCATTTT
>TRBV5-5|.|TRBD2|TRBJ2-1
CASSLMEVAGGREQFF
TGTGCCAGCAGCTTGATGGAAGTAGCGGGGGGTCGTGAGCAGTTCTTC
>TRBV28|.|.|TRBJ1-1
CASSPGLLNTEAFF
TGTGCCAGCAGCCCCGGACTGTTGAACACTGAAGCTTTCTTT
>TRBV4-2|.|.|TRBJ1-1
CASSHYPEDTEAFF
TGTGCCAGCAGCCATTATCCCGAGGACACTGAAGCTTTCTTT
>TRBV2|.|.|TRBJ2-2
CASHTGRTGELFF
TGTGCCAGTCATACAGGGCGCACCGGGGAGCTGTTTTTT
>TRBV11-2|.|.|TRBJ1-4
CASSPYLTDDEKLFF
TGTGCCAGCAGCCCATATCTGACTGACGATGAAAAACTGTTTTTT
>TRBV7-2|.|.|TRBJ1-6
CATRTGRYNSPLHF
TGTGCCACCAGAACGGGGAGGTATAATTCACCCCTCCACTTT
>TRBV7-3|.|.|TRBJ1-1
CASSLTANTEAFF
TGTGCCAGCAGCTTAACGGCGAACACTGAAGCTTTCTTT
>TRBV18|.|.|TRBJ2-1
CASSLMRVENEQFF
TGTGCCAGCTCACTAATGAGGGTGGAGAATGAGCAGTTCTTC
>TRBV28|.|TRBD2|TRBJ2-7
CASSGAGGVNEQYF
TGTGCCAGCAGTGGAGCGGGAGGGGTCAACGAGCAGTACTTC
>TRBV19|.|.|TRBJ1-1
CASSLAGALVEAFF
TGTGCCAGTAGTTTGGCAGGTGCGTTGGTTGAAGCTTTCTTT
>TRBV7-4|once|TRBD1|TRBJ1-5
CASTGGQGQYQPQHF
TGTGCCAGCACCGGGGGACAGGGGCAATATCAGCCCCAGCATTTT
>TRBV7-2|.|.|TRBJ1-2
CASSLDFMGANGYTF
TGTGCCAGCAGCTTAGACTTTATGGGGGCTAATGGCTACACCTTC
>TRBV4-1|.|.|TRBJ2-2
CASSQALTANTGELFF
TGCGCCAGCAGCCAAGCTCTGACAGCGAACACCGGGGAGCTGTTTTTT
>TRBV28|.|TRBD1|TRBJ2-2
CAGSGQGNTGELFF
TGTGCCGGATCAGGACAGGGGAACACCGGGGAGCTGTTTTTT
>TRBV28|.|.|TRBJ1-5
CASSLLDQPQHF
TGTGCCAGCAGTTTATTAGATCAGCCCCAGCATTTT
>TRBV29-1|.|TRBD1|TRBJ1-5
CSVQPGQGNQPQHF
TGCAGCGTACAACCGGGACAGGGAAATCAGCCCCAGCATTTT
>TRBV19|once|.|TRBJ1-4
CASSYRVANEKLFF
TGTGCCAGTAGCTACAGGGTTGCTAATGAAAAACTGTTTTTT
>TRBV9|.|.|TRBJ2-7
CANSETGSPSYEQYF
TGTGCCAACAGCGAGACAGGTTCGCCGAGTTACGAGCAGTACTTC
>TRBV5-1|.|TRBD2|TRBJ2-1
CASSLQPAGDNEQFF
TGCGCCAGCAGCTTGCAACCAGCGGGGGACAATGAGCAGTTCTTC
>TRBV4-1|.|.|TRBJ1-2
CASSQDTVANYGYTF
TGCGCCAGCAGCCAAGATACAGTTGCTAACTATGGCTACACCTTC
>TRBV6-5|.|.|TRBJ1-1
CASRPSSGTHTEAFF
TGTGCCAGCAGACCCTCGAGTGGGACACACACTGAAGCTTTCTTT
>TRBV7-9|once|TRBD1|TRBJ1-1
CASSPRTGLMNTEAFF
TGTGCCAGCAGCCCTAGGACAGGGCTGATGAACACTGAAGCTTTCTTT
>TRBV5-1|.|.|TRBJ1-2
CASSRTHRVLEYGYTF
TGCGCCAGCAGCCGAACCCACAGGGTTCTTGAATATGGCTACACCTTC
>TRBV2|.|.|TRBJ1-6
CASSEGPKIRVNSPLHF
TGTGCCAGCAGTGAGGGCCCTAAGATCAGGGTTAATTCACCCCTCCACTTT
>TRBV4-1|.|.|TRBJ2-5
CASSQGHGRETQYF
TGCGCCAGCAGCCAAGGACATGGGCGAGAGACCCAGTACTTC